The subject of this entry is one TCR beta chain. Its specificity is not known. This sample was included in a study of radiotherapy plus CTLA-4 blockade in lung cancer. Study in general: Objective responses emerged in 18% of patients, and roughly 28% attained disease control. The study, taken as a whole, reports: The best predictor of response was reported to be early blood T cell clone dynamics, with interferon-beta. Following radiotherapy plus ipilimumab, tumor-derived TCR clones expanded in the blood.

In chemo-refractory metastatic non-small-cell lung cancer, patients got ipilimumab CTLA-4 blockade together with focal radiation. Measured with immunoSEQ multiplex PCR; TCRdb has only the in-frame clones, and not every one. The sample has around 18,000 clones, 86% seen once; the top ten hold 23%. The ends lost 2 bases at V and 3 bases at J; junction bases unmatched: 5. CDR1 is SGHDT, CDR2 YYEEEE, per germline. The CDR3 is made up of 15 amino acids. Sequenced here: peripheral blood, sampled from a patient treated with radiotherapy plus ipilimumab. This receptor was taken from a human donor with non-small cell lung cancer whose response to radiotherapy plus ipilimumab could not be evaluated. The chain uses TRBV5-6 and TRBJ1-5; TRBD1 matches 7 bases. CDR3 DNA: TGTGCCAGCAGCTTTACAGGGGTCGACAATCAGCCCCAGCATTTT. As protein: CASSFTGVDNQPQHF.